Below are 24 T cell receptor beta chains sequenced from a single sample in a study of T cell responses to AZD1222 COVID-19 vaccine (dated by TCRdb to the early 2020s). The time point label, read with the paper, signifies: baseline before first vaccination. Library preparation was by the immunoSEQ multiplex PCR assay. TCRdb retrieved this table from immuneACCESS and kept in-frame rearrangements only. Not all clones are present; in checked studies, unresolved V genes account for under half, and no reason is known for the remainder. The sample records about 130,000 clones, approximately 90% of which are singletons. 20% to 25% of the sample comes from the top ten. Source: peripheral blood, taken on day 0 of AZD1222 vaccination. Source of these receptors: an adult in good health.

This chain joins TRBV6-5 and TRBJ2-5; TRBD1 aligns across 9 bases. Germline-derived CDR1 and CDR2 are MNHEY and SVGAGI. The CDR3 extends over 15 amino acids. With 5 bases clipped from V and 5 bases from J, the junction kept 9 bases outside the gene matches. The CDR3 protein is CASSPRGQGRETQYF. In DNA form, the CDR3 reads TGTGCCAGCAGTCCCCGCGGACAGGGGAGGGAGACCCAGTACTTC.

Here the CDR3 reads CASSQADTYYEQYF. CDR3 in DNA: TGTGCCAGCAGTCAAGCGGACACCTACTACGAGCAGTACTTC. This chain links TRBV28 with TRBJ2-7; D is possibly TRBD1 or TRBD2 (5 bases each). CDR1 and CDR2 (germline): MDHEN, SYDVKM. V lost 5 bases, J lost 3 bases, and 14 bases lay in between. This CDR3 is 14 amino acids long.

The chain combines TRBV15 with TRBJ1-1; 10 bases match TRBD1. From germline, CDR1 is LNHNV and CDR2 YYDKDF (reference sequence). V gave up 1 base and J gave up 0 bases; unmatched junction bases: 8. This CDR3 has 18 residues. The CDR3 sequence is CATSRVRGQGVMNTEAFF. Written as DNA, the CDR3 is TGTGCCACCAGCAGAGTTAGAGGACAGGGGGTGATGAACACTGAAGCTTTCTTT.

The chain joins TRBV18 to TRBJ2-7, with TRBD1 matching 9 bases. Germline loops: CDR1 KGHSH, CDR2 LQKENI. Germline trimming cut 1 base from V and 0 bases from J; bases unmatched to any gene: 1. This CDR3 region has 15 residues. CDR3 sequence: CASSPRTGASYEQYF. CDR3 nucleotides: TGTGCCAGCTCACCACGGACAGGGGCCTCCTACGAGCAGTACTTC.

The chain links TRBV7-9 to TRBJ1-2; no clear D gene. Trimming removed 7 bases at V and 5 bases at J, with 8 bases between. CDR3 length: 11 amino acids. The germline CDR1 and CDR2 sequences are SEHNR and FQNEAQ (reference sequence). CDR3 nucleotide sequence: TGTGCCAGCACCCCATATTATGGCTACACCTTC. Protein sequence: CASTPYYGYTF.

The J gene is TRBJ2-7, the V gene TRBV27; 9 bases agree with TRBD1. Unmatched junction bases numbered 6, after V lost 5 bases and J lost 4 bases. The CDR3 runs 14 residues. Germline lookup yields CDR1 MNHEY and CDR2 SMNVEV (reference sequence). CDR3 nucleotides: TGTGCCAGCAGTAAACAGGGGGCGAGATACGAGCAGTACTTC. This translates into CASSKQGARYEQYF.

The rearrangement joins TRBV12-5 to TRBJ2-3; TRBD1 matches 8 bases. CDR3 length equals 15 residues. Germline V gene data show CDR1 as LGHNT and CDR2 as FRNRAP. Unmatched junction bases numbered 6, after V lost 1 base and J lost 6 bases. This CDR3 reads CASGLGQGKLDTQYF. CDR3 DNA: TGTGCTAGTGGTTTGGGACAGGGGAAACTTGATACGCAGTATTTT.

The rearrangement uses TRBV12-3 or TRBV12-4 and TRBJ2-7, with D possibly being TRBD1 (6 bases). Deletions cut 3 bases from V and 3 bases from J, with 9 bases between. This CDR3 has 13 residues. The CDR3: CASSLDRIYEQYF. CDR3 in DNA: TGTGCCAGCAGTTTGGACAGAATCTACGAGCAGTACTTC.

The J gene is TRBJ2-3, the V gene TRBV21-1; the D call TRBD2 from the table was never checked on the DNA. TRBV21-1 is a pseudogene. This CDR3 has 19 amino acids. CDR3: CASSDPGRLAWGGTDTQYF. The CDR3, as DNA: TGTGCCAGCAGCGACCCAGGACGGCTAGCGTGGGGTGGCACAGATACGCAGTATTTT.

The genes are TRBV6-5 and TRBJ1-5; tentatively, D is TRBD1 (6 bases). Trimming removed 0 bases from V and 4 bases from J, with 10 bases in between. CDR1 and CDR2 from the germline V gene are MNHEY and SVGAGI. The CDR3 runs to 15 residues. This CDR3 reads CASSYSGGGNQPQHF. For the CDR3, the DNA is TGTGCCAGCAGTTACTCGGGGGGCGGAAATCAGCCCCAGCATTTT.

The chain carries TRBV4-3 and TRBJ1-5, with D hard to call. The germline V gene has CDR1 LGHNA and CDR2 YSLEER. This CDR3 has 13 residues. The V end lost 0 bases, the J end lost 9 bases, and 9 bases lay between the germline ends. CDR3 in amino acids: CASSQDRFRPQHF. CDR3 nucleotide sequence: TGCGCCAGCAGCCAAGACAGGTTTCGGCCCCAGCATTTT.

The CDR3 DNA sequence: TGCGCCAGCAGCTTGTCCCTCGGCGGGGGCACTGAAGCTTTCTTT. Residues: CASSLSLGGGTEAFF. The chain joins TRBV5-1 to TRBJ1-1; D perhaps matches TRBD1 (5 bases). CDR3 length: 15 residues. Germline CDR1 SGHRS, CDR2 YFSETQ. Trimming shortened V by 1 base and J by 4 bases, and 14 bases separated the two germline ends.

The chain employs TRBV28 and TRBJ1-4, with D hard to call. This CDR3 has 13 amino acids. Germline V gene sequence: CDR1 MDHEN, CDR2 SYDVKM. V was trimmed by 7 bases and J by 0 bases, leaving 6 bases between them. The CDR3 DNA reads as TGTGCCAGCACTCCATCAACTAATGAAAAACTGTTTTTT. This gives the protein CASTPSTNEKLFF.

The chain is built from TRBV7-2 and TRBJ1-2; 8 positions agree with TRBD1. The ends lost 3 bases at V and 2 bases at J; junction bases unmatched: 5. The CDR3 is 15 residues long. Germline V gives CDR1 SGHTA, CDR2 FQGNSA. The CDR3 loop is CASSFVQGGNYGYTF. The CDR3 DNA follows: TGTGCCAGCAGCTTCGTACAGGGGGGAAACTATGGCTACACCTTC. The full variable domain, with the rest looked up from reference TRBV7-2 and TRBJ1-2, is GAGVSQSPSNKVTEKGKDVELRCDPISGHTALYWYRQSLGQGLEFLIYFQGNSAPDKSGLPSDRFSAERTGGSVSTLTIQRTQQEDSAVYLCASSFVQGGNYGYTFGSGTRLTVV.

The count of this clone is one. V and J are TRBV7-2 and TRBJ1-5; 7 bases are a match to TRBD1. Germline V gene lookup returns CDR1 SGHTA and CDR2 FQGNSA. The CDR3 is 14 residues long. Trimming cost V 6 bases and J 7 bases; bases outside gene matches: 9. Here the CDR3 DNA reads TGTGCCAGCAGTTTATCGACAGGGAGGCAGCCCCAGCATTTT. Residues: CASSLSTGRQPQHF.

CDR3: CASRPEFPSYEQYF. CDR3 DNA: TGTGCCAGCAGGCCCGAGTTCCCCTCCTACGAGCAGTACTTC. This rearrangement joins TRBV6-4 to TRBJ2-7; D gene uncertain. V shed 6 bases and J shed 0 bases, with 12 bases lying between them. Germline-derived CDR1 and CDR2 are MRHNA and SNTAGT. The CDR3 is 14 amino acids.

The sample holds one count of this clone. The chain recombines TRBV28 with TRBJ1-4; 7 nucleotides line up with TRBD1. The CDR3 extends over 14 amino acids. V gave up 7 bases and J gave up 4 bases; unmatched junction bases: 6. Germline lookup yields CDR1 MDHEN and CDR2 SYDVKM. As DNA, the CDR3 is TGTGCCAGCAACCTCCGACAGGGTAATGAAAAACTGTTTTTT. It translates to CASNLRQGNEKLFF.

The chain recombines TRBV5-5 with TRBJ2-1; D unclear. Germline V gene data show CDR1 as SGHKS and CDR2 as YYEKEE (reference sequence). The CDR3 totals 15 residues. Trimming left V 2 bases short and J 5 bases short, with 14 bases between. Here the CDR3 DNA reads TGTGCCAGCAGCTTTCTAGAGCCGTTGGACAATGAGCAGTTCTTC. Translation: CASSFLEPLDNEQFF.

The chain combines TRBV6-6 with TRBJ1-6; TRBD1 aligns across 8 bases. The CDR3 has 15 residues. Germline V gene sequence: CDR1 MNHNY, CDR2 SVGAGI (reference sequence). V lost 5 bases and J lost 6; bases outside the gene matches: 6. CDR3 region: CASSPRGLANSPLHF. Here the CDR3 DNA reads TGTGCCAGCAGTCCCAGGGGGCTCGCTAATTCACCCCTCCACTTT.

This clone has a single count. The chain combines TRBV28 with TRBJ1-2; D gene ambiguous. V lost 5 bases and J lost 4, with 14 bases in between. CDR3 size: 14 residues. Germline assignment: CDR1 MDHEN and CDR2 SYDVKM. CDR3 residues: CASSEQSRPYGYTF. The CDR3 nucleotides read TGTGCCAGCAGTGAGCAGAGTAGGCCCTATGGCTACACCTTC.

This chain uses TRBV6-5 with TRBJ1-5; the D gene is possibly TRBD1 (6 bases). CDR1 and CDR2 from the germline V gene are MNHEY and SVGAGI. The CDR3 length is 14 residues. The V end lost 7 bases, the J end lost 1 base, and 11 bases lay between the germline ends. CDR3 coding DNA: TGTGCCAGCACCCGAGGGGGGAGCAATCAGCCCCAGCATTTT. Translated, it gives CASTRGGSNQPQHF.

The chain recombines TRBV19 with TRBJ1-2; D call uncertain. There are 18 residues in the CDR3. Trimming took 1 base from V and 6 from J, leaving 24 bases between them. The germline V gene encodes CDR1 LNHDA and CDR2 SQIVND (reference sequence). Here the CDR3 reads CASSIAVRSPPHLDGYTF. In nucleotides, the CDR3 is TGTGCCAGTAGTATAGCGGTAAGGTCACCACCCCATCTAGATGGCTACACCTTC. Supplemented by reference TRBV19 and TRBJ1-2, the full variable domain reads DGGITQSPKYLFRKEGQNVTLSCEQNLNHDAMYWYRQDPGQGLRLIYYSQIVNDFQKGDIAEGYSVSREKKESFPLTVTSAQKNPTAFYLCASSIAVRSPPHLDGYTFGSGTRLTVV.

This chain joins TRBV25-1 and TRBJ1-4, with D perhaps matching TRBD1 (5 bases). Trimming cost V 3 bases and J 6 bases, with 11 bases left between them. CDR1 and CDR2 (germline): MGHDK, SYGVNS. This CDR3 has 14 amino acids. The CDR3 DNA follows: TGTGCCAGCAGTGATCTTCTGACAGATGAAAAACTGTTTTTT. Amino acid sequence: CASSDLLTDEKLFF.

This clone was found once. The genes are TRBV19 and TRBJ1-3; 8 nucleotides align to TRBD1. The CDR3 is made up of 15 amino acids. The trim removed 5 bases at V and 4 bases at J, leaving 7 bases unmatched. Germline CDR1 LNHDA, CDR2 SQIVND (reference sequence). CDR3 DNA: TGTGCCAGTAGTTTCGGGACAGGTCCGGGAAACACCATATATTTT. It codes for CASSFGTGPGNTIYF. The full variable domain, its missing parts supplied by reference TRBV19 and TRBJ1-3, is DGGITQSPKYLFRKEGQNVTLSCEQNLNHDAMYWYRQDPGQGLRLIYYSQIVNDFQKGDIAEGYSVSREKKESFPLTVTSAQKNPTAFYLCASSFGTGPGNTIYFGEGSWLTVV.